The rows below give T cell receptor beta chains drawn from one sample of a study of OX40 agonist ivuxolimab in advanced cancers. Profiled with immunoSEQ multiplex PCR; TCRdb holds only in-frame clones, not every one. The sample lists 130,000 or so clones; just over 90% were seen once. This specimen consisted of CD4+ or CD8+ T cells sorted from blood, obtained in a trial of the OX40 agonist ivuxolimab. The receptors derive from an adult with an advanced solid tumor such as melanoma, head and neck, liver or kidney cancer. Both conserved end residues are part of each CDR3. A D gene is named only where the DNA matches it firmly. Expanded clones are given a class, and other clones once, few, many or no size at all.

TRBV18	TRBJ1-1	.	.	CASSMRDTEAFF	TGTGCCAGCTCAATGAGAGACACTGAAGCTTTCTTT
TRBV11-3	TRBJ2-3	.	.	CASSLDGPHTDTQYF	TGTGCCAGCAGCCTAGATGGTCCCCACACAGATACGCAGTATTTT
TRBV6-4	TRBJ2-6	.	.	CASSLAGANVLTF	TGTGCCAGCAGTTTGGCTGGGGCCAACGTCCTGACTTTC
TRBV6-5	TRBJ1-3	.	.	CASSYPGNSGNTIYF	TGTGCCAGCAGCTACCCAGGGAACTCTGGAAACACCATATATTTT
TRBV18	TRBJ2-1	TRBD2	once	CASSMGLAESYNEQFF	TGTGCCAGCTCGATGGGACTAGCGGAGTCCTACAATGAGCAGTTCTTC
TRBV19	TRBJ1-2	.	.	CASSPANRAGYTF	TGTGCCAGTAGTCCCGCCAACAGGGCTGGCTACACCTTC
TRBV28	TRBJ2-2	TRBD2	.	CASSKTSGSWANTGELFF	TGTGCCAGCAGCAAGACTAGCGGGAGTTGGGCGAACACCGGGGAGCTGTTTTTT
TRBV11-3	TRBJ2-2	.	.	CASSLAGGNTGELFF	TGTGCCAGCAGCTTAGCCGGAGGTAACACCGGGGAGCTGTTTTTT
TRBV5-4	TRBJ1-1	.	.	CASSLVPLNTEAFF	TGTGCCAGCAGCTTGGTCCCCTTGAACACTGAAGCTTTCTTT
TRBV9	TRBJ1-2	.	once	CASSVGLYGYTF	TGTGCCAGCAGCGTAGGTCTCTATGGCTACACCTTC
TRBV18	TRBJ2-5	.	.	CASSPEQGGETQYF	TGTGCCAGCTCACCGGAACAGGGTGGGGAGACCCAGTACTTC
TRBV29-1	TRBJ2-7	.	.	CSVRHPSDEQYF	TGCAGCGTTCGGCATCCATCCGACGAGCAGTACTTC
TRBV9	TRBJ2-1	.	.	CASSVMLGASSGPYNEQFF	TGTGCCAGCAGCGTTATGTTGGGGGCGAGCTCCGGGCCCTACAATGAGCAGTTCTTC
TRBV18	TRBJ1-1	TRBD1	.	CASSPYYLRGLDTEAFF	TGTGCCAGCTCACCATATTATCTAAGGGGGCTGGACACTGAAGCTTTCTTT
TRBV19	TRBJ1-6	.	.	CASSIQDSPLHF	TGTGCCAGTAGTATTCAGGATTCACCCCTCCACTTT
TRBV28	TRBJ2-1	TRBD1	.	CASSFVRQGAYEQFF	TGTGCCAGCAGTTTTGTGAGACAGGGGGCGTATGAGCAGTTCTTC
TRBV18	TRBJ2-3	.	.	CASSEVDADTQYF	TGTGCCAGCTCGGAGGTCGACGCAGATACGCAGTATTTT
TRBV6-1	TRBJ2-7	.	.	CASTPTWGAGYEQYF	TGTGCCAGCACCCCAACGTGGGGGGCTGGCTACGAGCAGTACTTC
TRBV5-5	TRBJ2-1	.	.	CASSLGTGWYNEQFF	TGTGCCAGCAGTCTGGGGACCGGCTGGTACAATGAGCAGTTCTTC
TRBV29-1	TRBJ2-2	TRBD1	.	CSVEEARTGGRGTGELFF	TGCAGCGTTGAAGAGGCAAGGACAGGGGGGAGAGGAACCGGGGAGCTGTTTTTT
TRBV5-4	TRBJ2-5	.	.	CASSRSEGETQYF	TGTGCCAGCAGCAGAAGCGAAGGAGAGACCCAGTACTTC
TRBV28	TRBJ2-2	.	.	CASSGPPNTGELFF	TGTGCCAGCAGTGGCCCACCCAACACCGGGGAGCTGTTTTTT
TRBV2	TRBJ1-2	TRBD1	.	CASSRGVDYGYTF	TGTGCCAGCAGCAGGGGGGTGGACTATGGCTACACCTTC
TRBV11-2	TRBJ1-2	.	few	CASSSWGGYTF	TGTGCCAGCAGCTCCTGGGGCGGCTACACCTTC
TRBV7-2	TRBJ1-2	.	.	CASSLGWGANYGYTF	TGTGCCAGCAGCTTAGGTTGGGGGGCTAACTATGGCTACACCTTC
TRBV7-9	TRBJ1-6	.	.	CASSFPSEGQSWNSPLHF	TGTGCCAGCAGCTTCCCCAGTGAGGGGCAATCTTGGAATTCACCCCTCCACTTT
TRBV19	TRBJ2-5	.	.	CASSEGSQETQYF	TGTGCCAGTAGTGAGGGGTCCCAAGAGACCCAGTACTTC